This TCR beta chain was captured by sequencing in a study of T-cell memory formation after mild COVID-19. Via MiXCR, TCRdb re-called the 5' RACE reads, giving one row per CDR3 protein. The sample records 65,000 to 100,000 distinct CDR3 sequences, around 13% being singletons. Germline V gives CDR1 MNHNY, CDR2 SVGAGI (reference sequence). Trimming stripped 6 bases from V and 0 bases from J, with 15 bases between. This CDR3 is 15 amino acids long. Sequencing was done on a sample of PBMCs or a T cell subset sorted from them (not recorded which). The sequence came from a man younger than 35 who had mild COVID-19 (a few samples of this study predate the infection). Cell type and time point are not known. The chain joins TRBV6-6 to TRBJ2-7; D perhaps matches TRBD2 (5 bases). For the CDR3, the DNA is TGTGCCAGCAGGTATGGCCTGGGGAGCTCCTACGAGCAGTACGTC. It is translated as CASRYGLGSSYEQYV.